Reported below is one TCR beta chain. The antigen remains undetermined. Regarding time point: week 5, during vaccination. Doses comprised 300 ug of mutant IDH1 20-mer peptide each, plus topical imiquimod. These data originate in a study of a mutant IDH1 vaccine in newly diagnosed glioma. The repertoire was sequenced with immunoSEQ multiplex PCR; TCRdb's copy has only in-frame clones and lacks some. The sample consists of about 40,000 clones, about nine tenths of them appearing once. This CDR3 contains 17 residues. V shed 4 bases and J 2 bases; nucleotides not matched to a gene: 11. The gene calls are TRBV23-1 and TRBJ2-5; 9 positions match TRBD2. TRBV23-1 is an open reading frame whose function is uncertain. The specimen was PBMCs, collected from a glioma patient whose treatment included an IDH1 peptide vaccine. The TCR sequence derives from a man aged 50-60 years with glioma. CDR3 region: CASSPLPTSGIQETQYF. The DNA for the CDR3 is TGCGCCAGCAGTCCCCTCCCGACTAGCGGAATACAAGAGACCCAGTACTTC.